This record looks at one T cell receptor beta chain sequence and its context. This entry comes from a study of brain T cells in children with intractable seizures. Assay used: immunoSEQ multiplex PCR; TCRdb lists only in-frame clones, some missing. In the table there are 65,000 to 85,000 clones, under 95% of which are singletons. The sequenced cases were selected for having the highest brain T cell transcript signatures. The ends lost 2 bases at V and 4 bases at J; junction bases unmatched: 2. Germline V CDR1 and CDR2: GTSNPN, SVGIG (reference sequence). The CDR3 runs 14 residues. This clonotype originated in a boy younger than two with tuberous sclerosis and intractable seizures. The rearrangement uses TRBV30 and TRBJ2-1, with TRBD2 matching over 10 bases. Sequenced here: peripheral blood, sampled at surgery. This chain's CDR3 is CAWSLLAGYNEQFF. For the CDR3, the DNA is TGTGCCTGGAGTCTACTAGCGGGGTACAATGAGCAGTTCTTC. Filled out from reference TRBV30 and TRBJ2-1, the complete variable domain reads SQTIHQWPATLVQPVGSPLSLECTVEGTSNPNLYWYRQAAGRGLQLLFYSVGIGQISSEVPQNLSASRPQDRQFILSSKKLLLSDSGFYLCAWSLLAGYNEQFFGPGTRLTVL.